Listed here are 11 T cell receptor beta chains from one sample, sequenced in a study of T cells in Graves' hyperthyroidism and ophthalmopathy (dated by TCRdb to between 2017 and 2020). Library generation was performed with multiplex PCR. Sequencing relied on an Illumina HiSeq 2000. TCR beta CDR3 regions were amplified from RNA transcripts. For the first round of RT-PCR on the TCR CDR3, the HTBI primer set was used together with the Qiagen OneStep RT-PCR kit. TCRdb passed the public sequencing reads through fastp at Q25 and MiXCR, retaining productive beta sequences. A single entry per CDR3 protein holds the most common genes and DNA from its merged rows. A total of around 620,000 distinct CDR3 sequences appear in this sample, just over 45% of them only once. Of the sample, 15% to 20% is held by the ten largest clones. The material sequenced was peripheral blood or thyroid tissue (not recorded which). The receptors shown here come from an adult woman with Graves' disease, either hyperthyroidism or ophthalmopathy (not recorded which).

There are a few counts of this clonotype. The V call is TRBV12-3 or TRBV12-4, the J call TRBJ2-2; D is undetermined. The CDR3 totals 14 residues. With 3 bases removed from V and 5 bases from J, the gap between germline ends came to 10 bases. The CDR3 here is CASSFPSTTGELFF. In nucleotides, the CDR3 is TGTGCCAGCAGTTTCCCCTCTACTACCGGGGAGCTGTTTTTT.

This clonotype was counted at least ten times. In DNA form, the CDR3 reads TGCAGCGGGGCGAGGGGGACTAATGAAAAACTGTTTTTT. It codes for CSGARGTNEKLFF. This chain uses TRBV29-1 with TRBJ1-4; D might be TRBD1 (6 bases). In germline, CDR1 is SQVTM, CDR2 ANQGSEA. Trimming stripped 7 bases from V and 2 bases from J, with 11 bases between. The CDR3 covers 13 residues.

The rearrangement links TRBV5-1 to TRBJ2-7, with TRBD1 matching 8 bases. Per the germline V gene, CDR1 is SGHRS and CDR2 is YFSETQ. The CDR3 has 15 residues. The trim removed 4 bases at V and 2 bases at J, leaving 8 bases unmatched. The CDR3 coding sequence is TGCGCCAGCAGCCCGGGACAGGTGAAACCCTACGAGCAGTACTTC. It translates to CASSPGQVKPYEQYF. The variable domain in full, completed from reference TRBV5-1 and TRBJ2-7, reads KAGVTQTPRYLIKTRGQQVTLSCSPISGHRSVSWYQQTPGQGLQFLFEYFSETQRNKGNFPGRFSGRQFSNSRSEMNVSTLELGDSALYLCASSPGQVKPYEQYFGPGTRLTVT.

This clonotype has a count of ten or more. The rearrangement joins TRBV2 to TRBJ2-5; D is perhaps TRBD2 (5 bases). The germline V gene has CDR1 SNHLY and CDR2 FYNNEI. Between the trimmed V and J ends, which lost 6 bases and 12 bases, there was a span of 14 bases. This CDR3 is 11 amino acids long. CDR3 amino acids: CASSLDGLEYF. DNA for the CDR3: TGTGCCAGCAGCCTGGACGGACTGGAGTACTTC.

This clonotype appeared a few times. V and J are TRBV7-3 and TRBJ2-2, with 8 nucleotides matching TRBD1. V was pared by 5 bases and J by 4 bases, with 6 bases of the junction left unmatched. The CDR3 is made up of 15 amino acids. Germline CDR1 and CDR2: SGHTA and FQGTGA. CDR3 amino acids: CASSKTGVSTGELFF. In DNA form, the CDR3 reads TGTGCCAGCAGCAAGACAGGGGTTAGCACCGGGGAGCTGTTTTTT.

There are many counts of this clonotype. The chain has TRBV20-1 and TRBJ2-2; D is unclear. Germline V lookup: CDR1 DFQATT, CDR2 SNEGSKA (reference sequence). CDR3 length: 14 amino acids. V lost 1 base and J 5 bases, leaving 11 bases between the germline ends. CDR3 DNA sequence: TGCAGTGCTAGAGTGGCTAGGCGAACCGGGGAGCTGTTTTTT. Protein product: CSARVARRTGELFF.

This clonotype occurred many times. The CDR3 loop is CSARFQGVWSYEQYF. As DNA, the CDR3 is TGCAGTGCTAGATTCCAGGGGGTATGGTCCTACGAGCAGTACTTC. This chain uses TRBV20-1 with TRBJ2-7; the match to TRBD1 covers 7 bases. This CDR3 has 15 amino acids. V lost 2 bases, J lost 1 base, and 8 bases stayed unmatched. Germline CDR1 is DFQATT and CDR2 is SNEGSKA (reference sequence).

This clonotype was seen many times. The CDR3 DNA is TGTGCCAGCAGCAGATACAGGGACAGGGAGGGGGAGACCCAGTACTTC. Its protein is CASSRYRDREGETQYF. The chain links TRBV7-9 to TRBJ2-5; 9 bases are a match to TRBD1. Looked up from germline, CDR1 is SEHNR and CDR2 is FQNEAQ (reference sequence). J gave up 5 bases and V 5 bases, and 12 bases lay outside the gene matches. The CDR3 length is 16 residues. Using reference TRBV7-9 and TRBJ2-5 for the parts outside the CDR3, the full variable domain is DTGVSQNPRHKITKRGQNVTFRCDPISEHNRLYWYRQTLGQGPEFLTYFQNEAQLEKSRLLSDRFSAERPKGSFSTLEIQRTEQGDSAMYLCASSRYRDREGETQYFGPGTRLLVL.

This clonotype came up many times. This rearrangement joins TRBV28 to TRBJ1-2, with 7 bases that match TRBD1. V was pared by 9 bases and J by 6 bases, with 7 bases of the junction left unmatched. There are 12 residues in the CDR3. Germline CDR1 reads MDHEN; CDR2 reads SYDVKM. The CDR3 region has the DNA TGTGCCAGTACCGACAGGGAGGATGGCTACACCTTC. It specifies CASTDREDGYTF.

The V call is TRBV7-9, the J call TRBJ2-7; either TRBD1 or TRBD2 may supply D (5 bases each). Trimming took 8 bases from V and 2 from J, leaving 22 bases between them. The germline CDR1 and CDR2 sequences are SEHNR and FQNEAQ (reference sequence). This CDR3 is built from 16 residues. The CDR3 is CASAGERGSGAYEQYF. The DNA for the CDR3 is TGTGCCAGCGCCGGGGAAAGGGGATCTGGCGCCTACGAGCAGTACTTC.

This clonotype was observed many times. The chain combines TRBV5-1 with TRBJ2-7; 7 bases are shared with TRBD1. Germline CDR1 SGHRS, CDR2 YFSETQ. This CDR3 has 13 amino acids. Unmatched junction bases numbered 5, after V lost 4 bases and J lost 4 bases. In nucleotides, the CDR3 is TGCGCCAGCAGCAAGGGGGCGCATTACGAGCAGTACTTC. Protein sequence: CASSKGAHYEQYF.